This passage covers 5 T cell receptor beta chains from one sample sequenced in a study of blood T cell repertoires in COVID-19. Profiling relied on immunoSEQ multiplex PCR, and the TCRdb table lists in-frame clones only, not all of them. There are 200,000 to 300,000 clones in the sample; 80% to 90% occur only once, and 2% to 2.5% lies in the top ten. Sequencing input: peripheral blood. The receptors come from a man aged 40-49 years who had recovered from COVID-19.

The rearrangement joins TRBV14 to TRBJ2-5, with a weak D call TRBD1 (5 bases). The CDR3 has 14 residues. The V and J ends lost 0 bases and 5 bases respectively, with 10 bases between them. CDR1 is SGHDN and CDR2 is FVKESK in the germline V gene. The CDR3 region is CASSQDIAGETQYF. DNA for the CDR3: TGTGCCAGCAGCCAAGATATAGCAGGGGAGACCCAGTACTTC.

This chain links TRBV2 with TRBJ1-4; possible D gene TRBD1, 5 bases. V lost 1 base and J lost 7, with 10 bases in between. The germline CDR1 and CDR2 sequences are SNHLY and FYNNEI. The CDR3 has 14 amino acids. This CDR3 is CASSEGRGGEKLFF. In DNA form, the CDR3 reads TGTGCCAGCAGTGAAGGAAGGGGCGGTGAAAAACTGTTTTTT.

This clone was seen a few times. V and J are TRBV6-5 and TRBJ1-6, with 8 bases matching TRBD1. CDR1 and CDR2 from the germline V gene are MNHEY and SVGAGI. The V gene end was trimmed by 0 bases and the J gene end by 10 bases; junction bases not matched to a gene: 8. CDR3 size: 16 residues. The CDR3 sequence is CASSYSWDRRRSPLHF. The CDR3, as DNA: TGTGCCAGCAGTTACTCGTGGGACAGGAGGAGGTCACCCCTCCACTTT.

A few counts support this clone. The chain couples TRBV5-8 to TRBJ2-1; the match to TRBD2 covers 8 bases. The CDR3 has 15 residues. With V trimmed by 4 bases and J by 3 bases, 6 bases remained unmatched. Germline values: CDR1 SGHTS, CDR2 YDEGEE. The CDR3 protein is CASSTPGLGYNEQFF. The CDR3 nucleotides are TGTGCCAGCAGCACTCCGGGACTAGGCTACAATGAGCAGTTCTTC.

The CDR3 loop is CASSPRDSGSYGYTF. The CDR3 DNA sequence: TGTGCCAGCAGCCCCCGGGACAGCGGATCCTATGGCTACACCTTC. This chain joins TRBV7-2 and TRBJ1-2, with 7 bases matching TRBD1. Germline CDR1 is SGHTA and CDR2 is FQGNSA. The CDR3 consists of 15 residues. After removal of 5 bases from V and 4 bases from J, the junction contained 10 bases not matched to a gene.